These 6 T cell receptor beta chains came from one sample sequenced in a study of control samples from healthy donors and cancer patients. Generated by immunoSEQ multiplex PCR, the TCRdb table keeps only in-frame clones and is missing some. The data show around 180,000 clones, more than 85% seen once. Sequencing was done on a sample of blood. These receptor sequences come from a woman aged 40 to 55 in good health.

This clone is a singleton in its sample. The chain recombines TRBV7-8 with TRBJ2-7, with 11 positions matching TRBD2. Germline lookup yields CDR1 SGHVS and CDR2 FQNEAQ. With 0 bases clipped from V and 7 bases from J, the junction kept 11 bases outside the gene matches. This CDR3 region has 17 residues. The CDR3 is CASSLALFGLAGREQYF. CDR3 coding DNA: TGTGCCAGCAGCTTAGCTTTGTTTGGACTAGCGGGTCGAGAGCAGTACTTC. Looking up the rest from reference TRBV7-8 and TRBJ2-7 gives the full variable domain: GAGVSQSPRYKVAKRGQDVALRCDPISGHVSLFWYQQALGQGPEFLTYFQNEAQLDKSGLPSDRFFAERPEGSVSTLKIQRTQQEDSAVYLCASSLALFGLAGREQYFGPGTRLTVT.

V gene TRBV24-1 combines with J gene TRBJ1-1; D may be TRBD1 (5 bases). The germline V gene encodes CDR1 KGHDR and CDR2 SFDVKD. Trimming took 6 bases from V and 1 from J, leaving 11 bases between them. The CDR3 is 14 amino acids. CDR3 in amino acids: CATSSLGGNTEAFF. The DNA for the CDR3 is TGTGCCACCAGTAGTCTTGGGGGGAACACTGAAGCTTTCTTT.

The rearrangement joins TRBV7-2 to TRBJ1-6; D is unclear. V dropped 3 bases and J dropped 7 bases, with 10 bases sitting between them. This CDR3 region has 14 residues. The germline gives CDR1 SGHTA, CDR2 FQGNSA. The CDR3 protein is CASSLTHSNSPLHF. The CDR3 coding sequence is TGTGCCAGCAGCTTGACCCACAGCAATTCACCCCTCCACTTT. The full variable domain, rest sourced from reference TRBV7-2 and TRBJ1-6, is GAGVSQSPSNKVTEKGKDVELRCDPISGHTALYWYRQSLGQGLEFLIYFQGNSAPDKSGLPSDRFSAERTGGSVSTLTIQRTQQEDSAVYLCASSLTHSNSPLHFGNGTRLTVT.

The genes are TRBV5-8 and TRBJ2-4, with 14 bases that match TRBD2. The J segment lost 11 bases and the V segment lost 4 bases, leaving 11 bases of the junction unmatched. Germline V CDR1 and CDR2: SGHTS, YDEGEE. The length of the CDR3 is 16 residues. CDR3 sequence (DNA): TGTGCCAGCAGCCCGACTAGCGGGGGGGTCCCCAGGGTTCAGTACTTC. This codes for CASSPTSGGVPRVQYF. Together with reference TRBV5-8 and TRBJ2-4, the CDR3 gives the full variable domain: EAGVTQSPTHLIKTRGQQATLRCSPISGHTSVYWYQQALGLGLQFLLWYDEGEERNRGNFPPRFSGRQFPNYSSELNVNALELEDSALYLCASSPTSGGVPRVQYFGAGTRLSVL.

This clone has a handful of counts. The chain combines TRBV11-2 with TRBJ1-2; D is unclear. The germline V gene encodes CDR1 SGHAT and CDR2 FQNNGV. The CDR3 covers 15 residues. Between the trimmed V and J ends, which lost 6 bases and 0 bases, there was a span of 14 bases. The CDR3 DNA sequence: TGTGCCAGCAGGGACTACCGGGCTTCTAACTATGGCTACACCTTC. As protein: CASRDYRASNYGYTF.

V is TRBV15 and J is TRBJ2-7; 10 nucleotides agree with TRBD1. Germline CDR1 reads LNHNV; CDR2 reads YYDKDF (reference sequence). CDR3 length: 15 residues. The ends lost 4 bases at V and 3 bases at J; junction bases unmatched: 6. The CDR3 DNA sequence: TGTGCCACCAGCAACCCCGGGACAGGGGACTACGAGCAGTACTTC. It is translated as CATSNPGTGDYEQYF.